Each of the 21 T cell receptor beta chains below was sequenced from the same sample in a study of monozygotic twins with inflammatory bowel disease. TCRdb re-called the 5' RACE reads and catalogs CDR3 proteins one per entry, DNA excluded. Its table records more than 300,000 distinct CDR3 sequences. Sequencing was carried out using blood. These receptors all stem from a human donor with ulcerative colitis or Crohn's disease, or a healthy co-twin of an affected twin (not recorded which).

V and J are TRBV11-2 and TRBJ2-1. Germline lookup yields CDR1 SGHAT and CDR2 FQNNGV. The CDR3 is made up of 15 amino acids. The CDR3 sequence: CASSPDVRAYNEQFF. The whole variable domain, filled in from reference TRBV11-2 and TRBJ2-1, reads EAGVAQSPRYKIIEKRQSVAFWCNPISGHATLYWYQQILGQGPKLLIQFQNNGVVDDSQLPKDRFSAERLKGVDSTLKIQPAKLEDSAVYLCASSPDVRAYNEQFFGPGTRLTVL.

V is TRBV4-1 and J is TRBJ2-3; TCRdb selects TRBD1, and the lack of DNA leaves this call unchecked. Germline values: CDR1 MGHRA, CDR2 YSYEKL. The CDR3 runs to 13 residues. CDR3 amino acids: CASSHSRSDTQYF.

The genes are TRBV3-1 and TRBJ1-1. In germline, CDR1 is LGHDT, CDR2 YNNKEL (reference sequence). The length of the CDR3 is 16 residues. The CDR3: CASSPYTHREGTEAFF.

The V call is TRBV12-3 or TRBV12-4, the J call TRBJ1-2; TCRdb indicates TRBD1, and absent DNA this call remains unverified. The CDR3 contains 16 residues. CDR3 residues: CASSSKTGGGDYGYTF.

This chain uses TRBV6-1 with TRBJ2-1; TCRdb indicates TRBD1, and absent DNA this call remains unverified. The CDR3 runs 16 residues. Germline V gene data show CDR1 as MNHNS and CDR2 as SASEGT. This CDR3 is CASSEGGGGPYNEQFF.

The chain employs TRBV13 and TRBJ2-7; TCRdb picks TRBD1, but there is no DNA to check that call. The CDR3 runs 13 residues. From germline, CDR1 is PRHDT and CDR2 FYEKMQ (reference sequence). CDR3 sequence: CASSLGTPYEQYF.

The chain combines TRBV6-1 with TRBJ2-2; TCRdb lists TRBD1, though no DNA is available to test this call. CDR1 MNHNS and CDR2 SASEGT come from the germline V gene. The CDR3 runs to 15 residues. CDR3 region: CASSKDSPSAGELFF.

J is TRBJ2-3 and V is TRBV5-1; TCRdb picks TRBD2, but there is no DNA to check that call. Per the germline V gene, CDR1 is SGHRS and CDR2 is YFSETQ. CDR3 length equals 18 residues. The chain's CDR3 is CASSLGKNRATFTDTQYF. Combining the CDR3 with reference TRBV5-1 and TRBJ2-3 gives the whole variable domain KAGVTQTPRYLIKTRGQQVTLSCSPISGHRSVSWYQQTPGQGLQFLFEYFSETQRNKGNFPGRFSGRQFSNSRSEMNVSTLELGDSALYLCASSLGKNRATFTDTQYFGPGTRLTVL.

This sequence joins TRBV29-1 and TRBJ2-1. The CDR3 is 13 residues long. Germline V lookup: CDR1 SQVTM, CDR2 ANQGSEA. The CDR3 sequence is CSVEPNAYNEQFF.

The gene calls are TRBV6-5 and TRBJ1-1; the D call of TRBD1 rests on TCRdb alone, since no DNA is present to check it. The CDR3 is 15 amino acids. Germline CDR1 MNHEY, CDR2 SVGAGI. This CDR3 reads CASSYSVGGHTGAFF.

The chain combines TRBV5-1 with TRBJ1-5; TCRdb reports TRBD1, a call that lacks DNA to check it against. Germline assignment: CDR1 SGHRS and CDR2 YFSETQ. This CDR3 region has 16 residues. The CDR3 loop is CASSPGPATGDQPQHF.

This sequence joins TRBV20-1 and TRBJ2-1. This CDR3 region has 12 residues. CDR1 DFQATT and CDR2 SNEGSKA come from the germline V gene (reference sequence). CDR3 loop: CSARDSLGEQFF.

The J gene is TRBJ2-7, the V gene TRBV20-1; the TCRdb call, TRBD2, lacks DNA for checking. CDR3 size: 16 residues. Germline CDR1 DFQATT, CDR2 SNEGSKA (reference sequence). CDR3: CSASDITSGGTYEQYF.

The chain has TRBV30 and TRBJ1-2; TCRdb outputs TRBD1, but without DNA this stays unchecked. CDR3 length equals 13 residues. CDR1 is GTSNPN and CDR2 is SVGIG in the germline V gene (reference sequence). The CDR3 sequence is CAWSQRTGRGYTF.

The chain couples TRBV24-1 to TRBJ2-7. Per germline, CDR1 KGHDR and CDR2 SFDVKD. The CDR3 loop spans 13 amino acids. The CDR3: CATSDQNSYEQYF.

The chain has TRBV20-1 and TRBJ1-2; TCRdb calls TRBD1, which cannot be checked without DNA. The V gene's germline CDR1 is DFQATT and CDR2 SNEGSKA (reference sequence). The CDR3 covers 13 residues. This CDR3 is CSALARGARGYTF.

CDR3 residues: CASSLERDIYGYTF. The V gene is TRBV11-2, the J gene TRBJ1-2. This CDR3 has 14 residues. Germline loops: CDR1 SGHAT, CDR2 FQNNGV.

This chain uses TRBV11-2 with TRBJ2-3; TCRdb's assignment of TRBD2 cannot be checked, as there is no DNA. Looked up from germline, CDR1 is SGHAT and CDR2 is FQNNGV. The CDR3 is made up of 14 amino acids. CDR3 in amino acids: CASSLARAADTQYF.

This rearrangement joins TRBV7-2 to TRBJ2-3; TCRdb indicates TRBD2, and absent DNA this call remains unverified. This CDR3 is 16 amino acids long. Germline loops: CDR1 SGHTA, CDR2 FQGNSA. The CDR3 reads CASSHLGGGAVDTQYF.

The genes are TRBV3-1 and TRBJ1-2. The germline gives CDR1 LGHDT, CDR2 YNNKEL (reference sequence). The CDR3 contains 13 residues. CDR3 sequence: CASSPSWTYGYTF. The full variable domain, in which reference TRBV3-1 and TRBJ1-2 provide the parts outside the CDR3, is DTAVSQTPKYLVTQMGNDKSIKCEQNLGHDTMYWYKQDSKKFLKIMFSYNNKELIINETVPNRFSPKSPDKAHLNLHINSLELGDSAVYFCASSPSWTYGYTFGSGTRLTVV.

The J gene is TRBJ1-1, the V gene TRBV20-1; with no DNA, the TCRdb D assignment of TRBD1 cannot be verified. Germline V gene lookup returns CDR1 DFQATT and CDR2 SNEGSKA (reference sequence). The CDR3 length is 17 residues. CDR3 region: CSARQSDRGRGSTEAFF.